This T cell receptor beta chain emerged from a study of blood T cells in healthy people across ages. With a J-beta primer mix and a sample-barcoded 5' primer, a second PCR ran about 6 to 11 cycles. Every single cDNA molecule received a tag from a template-switch adaptor with 12 random nucleotides. TCRdb used MiXCR to reprocess the 5' RACE reads, holding one entry per CDR3 protein. The repertoire holds nearly 1 million distinct CDR3 sequences, with roughly half as singletons. This CDR3 has 16 amino acids. Germline CDR1 SQVTM, CDR2 ANQGSEA. Details on this clonotype: The antigen is not known.

Study findings and constraints: Strong correlation existed between TCR beta diversity and naive T cell percentage. Older age went with lower TCR beta diversity per million T cells, in a roughly linear way.

RNA extraction gave at least 5 micrograms of total RNA per sample. The TCR sequence derives from a woman aged 55-75 years in good health. The sequencing input was blood. The V and J genes are TRBV29-1 and TRBJ2-7; 16 nucleotides match TRBD2. TRBJ2-1 matches the DNA end more closely, so the J call is doubtful. CDR3 in DNA: TGCAGCGTTGAGGGACTAGCGGGAGGGCCTCTAAATGAGCAGTTCTTC. As protein: CSVEGLAGGPLNEQFF.